The clone carrying this T cell receptor beta chain was counted between two and nine times. Antigen unknown. The sample comes from a study of post-analysis software for immune sequencing data. Sequencing libraries made from TCR beta cDNA carried unique molecular identifiers. Starting from around 1 to 10 million T cells, the study yielded about 490,000 cDNA molecules. TCRdb reprocessed the PCR reads via MiXCR and lists one record per CDR3 protein. The table includes hundreds of thousands of distinct CDR3 sequences, less than 35% detected once. V trimming: 1 base; J trimming: 2 bases; junction bases outside the gene matches: 7. This CDR3 is 17 amino acids long. Germline assignment: CDR1 SGHNT and CDR2 YYREEE (reference sequence). Study-wide results and caveats: TRBV5-6, TRBV5-1 and TRBV20-1 were among five TRBV segments more frequent in patients than controls.

Sequenced input: blood. The J gene is TRBJ2-3, the V gene TRBV5-4; 10 bases are a match to TRBD2. This sequence was found in a girl aged 10-17 years with multiple sclerosis. The CDR3 DNA reads as TGTGCCAGCAGCTTGAGCGCTAGCGGGAGACCCACAGATACGCAGTATTTT. Translated: CASSLSASGRPTDTQYF.